A single sample is the source of the 27 T cell receptor beta chains below, sequenced in a study of cytomegalovirus exposure and HLA in healthy donors. Primers included in the PCR were 60 Vbeta and 13 Jbeta primers. Produced via immunoSEQ multiplex PCR; TCRdb's table is partial and in-frame only. Found here are 85,000 to 100,000 clones, roughly 73% of them singletons; the top ten hold about 3.8%. Sequencing was carried out using PBMCs. The receptors stem from a woman aged 40 to 55 in good health and CMV-seronegative.

The rearrangement links TRBV7-7 to TRBJ2-1, with TRBD2 matching 11 bases. J was trimmed by 3 bases and V by 4 bases; bases with no gene match: 2. The CDR3 covers 15 residues. The germline CDR1 and CDR2 sequences are SSHAT and FNYEAQ (reference sequence). This CDR3 reads CASSSLAGGYNEQFF. The CDR3 coding sequence is TGTGCCAGCAGCTCTCTAGCGGGGGGCTACAATGAGCAGTTCTTC. Filled out from reference TRBV7-7 and TRBJ2-1, the complete variable domain reads GAGVSQSPRYKVTKRGQDVTLRCDPISSHATLYWYQQALGQGPEFLTYFNYEAQPDKSGLPSDRFSAERPEGSISTLTIQRTEQRDSAMYRCASSSLAGGYNEQFFGPGTRLTVL.

The rearrangement joins TRBV2 to TRBJ2-1; possible D gene TRBD2, 5 bases. The length of the CDR3 is 12 residues. V lost 3 bases to trimming and J lost 7 bases, with 7 bases between them. CDR1 and CDR2 (germline): SNHLY, FYNNEI. The CDR3 is CASSELANEQFF. The CDR3 DNA reads as TGTGCCAGCAGTGAGTTAGCGAATGAGCAGTTCTTC. Filled out from reference TRBV2 and TRBJ2-1, the complete variable domain reads EPEVTQTPSHQVTQMGQEVILRCVPISNHLYFYWYRQILGQKVEFLVSFYNNEISEKSEIFDDQFSVERPDGSNFTLKIRSTKLEDSAMYFCASSELANEQFFGPGTRLTVL.

V is TRBV4-3 and J is TRBJ2-3, with 11 nucleotides matching TRBD2. Germline V gives CDR1 LGHNA, CDR2 YSLEER. There are 16 residues in the CDR3. The V and J ends lost 2 bases and 3 bases, in that order; junction bases with no gene match: 4. CDR3 loop: CASSQTLAGGTDTQYF. The CDR3 nucleotides are TGCGCCAGCAGCCAAACCCTAGCGGGGGGTACAGATACGCAGTATTTT.

The chain's CDR3 is CASSGFSGNTIYF. CDR3 coding DNA: TGTGCCAGCTCAGGTTTCTCTGGAAACACCATATATTTT. The chain combines TRBV6-1 with TRBJ1-3; no firm D call. The CDR3 contains 13 residues. Trimming took off 8 bases at V and 0 bases at J, with 8 bases between the two ends. Per the germline V gene, CDR1 is MNHNS and CDR2 is SASEGT.

V is TRBV19 and J is TRBJ2-2; TRBD1 aligns across 7 bases. The CDR3 extends over 16 amino acids. V trimming: 0 bases; J trimming: 1 base; junction bases outside the gene matches: 2. Germline CDR1 is LNHDA and CDR2 is SQIVND (reference sequence). In DNA, the CDR3 is TGTGCCAGTAGTATAGATGGGACAGTGAACACCGGGGAGCTGTTTTTT. This gives the protein CASSIDGTVNTGELFF.

In its sample, this clone was seen a few times. V usage is TRBV7-2 and J usage is TRBJ1-4, with TRBD1 identical over 9 bases. The CDR3 runs 15 residues. Losses at the gene ends were 1 base for V and 8 bases for J; bases not matched to a gene: 5. CDR1 is SGHTA, CDR2 FQGNSA, per germline. CDR3 region: CASSLEGTGWEKLFF. For the CDR3, the DNA is TGTGCCAGCAGCTTAGAGGGGACAGGGTGGGAAAAACTGTTTTTT.

The rearrangement joins TRBV7-9 to TRBJ1-1; D is undetermined. This CDR3 contains 13 residues. Germline lookup yields CDR1 SEHNR and CDR2 FQNEAQ (reference sequence). Trimming removed 6 bases at V and 2 bases at J, with 10 bases between. CDR3 bases: TGTGCCAGCAGAGACGACATAAACACTGAAGCTTTCTTT. Its translation: CASRDDINTEAFF.

The chain recombines TRBV5-1 with TRBJ1-1; D may be TRBD1 (6 bases). Trimming left V 4 bases short and J 0 bases short, with 19 bases between. The CDR3 extends over 17 amino acids. Germline CDR1 reads SGHRS; CDR2 reads YFSETQ. The CDR3 coding sequence is TGCGCCAGCAGCCTCTCCGGGACAAACTCCATGAACACTGAAGCTTTCTTT. It encodes CASSLSGTNSMNTEAFF.

This clone was observed once. This chain uses TRBV29-1 with TRBJ1-3; D perhaps matches TRBD1 (6 bases). This CDR3 is built from 13 residues. Trimming took off 7 bases at V and 3 bases at J, with 13 bases between the two ends. Germline V lookup: CDR1 SQVTM, CDR2 ANQGSEA. CDR3 residues: CSAQGINGNTIYF. CDR3 nucleotides: TGCAGCGCACAGGGTATTAATGGAAACACCATATATTTT. Full variable domain (outside the CDR3, taken from reference TRBV29-1 and TRBJ1-3): SAVISQKPSRDICQRGTSLTIQCQVDSQVTMMFWYRQQPGQSLTLIATANQGSEATYESGFVIDKFPISRPNLTFSTLTVSNMSPEDSSIYLCSAQGINGNTIYFGEGSWLTVV.

The chain joins TRBV7-8 to TRBJ1-6; 7 bases align to TRBD1. Germline V lookup: CDR1 SGHVS, CDR2 FQNEAQ. Trimming cost V 5 bases and J 7 bases; bases outside gene matches: 11. The CDR3 loop spans 16 amino acids. The CDR3: CASSPPRDRNNSPLHF. CDR3 in DNA: TGTGCCAGCAGCCCTCCCCGGGACAGAAACAATTCACCCCTCCACTTT.

This clone was recorded only once. The rearrangement links TRBV7-2 to TRBJ1-4; weak D call: TRBD1 (5 bases). Germline CDR1 and CDR2: SGHTA and FQGNSA. With 5 bases removed from V and 4 bases from J, the gap between germline ends came to 17 bases. The CDR3 runs 16 residues. In DNA form, the CDR3 reads TGTGCCAGCAGCCTAGTGGGGGGAGCAAATAATGAAAAACTGTTTTTT. This sequence encodes CASSLVGGANNEKLFF.

J is TRBJ1-2 and V is TRBV19, with 7 bases fitting TRBD1. CDR3 length: 12 residues. V shed 8 bases and J 2 bases; nucleotides not matched to a gene: 2. Germline CDR1 and CDR2: LNHDA and SQIVND (reference sequence). The CDR3 nucleotides are TGTGCCAGTTGGACAGGCAACTATGGCTACACCTTC. Translated, it gives CASWTGNYGYTF.

This sequence joins TRBV5-1 and TRBJ2-5; no clear D. Germline CDR1 is SGHRS and CDR2 is YFSETQ. There are 14 residues in the CDR3. V dropped 6 bases and J dropped 4 bases, with 16 bases sitting between them. CDR3 sequence reads: CASTPGLIGETQYF. Written as DNA, the CDR3 is TGCGCCAGCACCCCCGGTTTAATTGGAGAGACCCAGTACTTC. The whole variable domain, filled in from reference TRBV5-1 and TRBJ2-5, reads KAGVTQTPRYLIKTRGQQVTLSCSPISGHRSVSWYQQTPGQGLQFLFEYFSETQRNKGNFPGRFSGRQFSNSRSEMNVSTLELGDSALYLCASTPGLIGETQYFGPGTRLLVL.

The chain employs TRBV27 and TRBJ1-2; 9 nucleotides agree with TRBD1. The ends lost 6 bases at V and 4 bases at J; junction bases unmatched: 9. The CDR3 runs to 15 residues. Germline V CDR1 and CDR2: MNHEY, SMNVEV (reference sequence). CDR3 in DNA: TGTGCCAGCAGCTCGACGGGACAGGGCCTCTATGGCTACACCTTC. It specifies CASSSTGQGLYGYTF.

CDR3 sequence: CASSRRGRATNEKLFF. DNA of the CDR3: TGTGCCAGCAGCCGCAGGGGGCGGGCAACTAATGAAAAACTGTTTTTT. The chain employs TRBV2 and TRBJ1-4; 8 bases agree with TRBD1. The V segment lost 6 bases and the J segment 0 bases; nucleotides outside the gene matches: 6. The CDR3 covers 16 residues. Germline CDR1 SNHLY, CDR2 FYNNEI.

This rearrangement joins TRBV7-2 to TRBJ1-5; the D is unclear. Looked up from germline, CDR1 is SGHTA and CDR2 is FQGNSA. Trimming removed 5 bases from V and 7 bases from J, with 15 bases in between. This CDR3 spans 14 amino acids. The CDR3 is CASSLMTSYQPQHF. DNA of the CDR3: TGTGCCAGCAGCCTCATGACTAGTTACCAGCCCCAGCATTTT.

V gene TRBV4-1 combines with J gene TRBJ1-6; 7 nucleotides match TRBD1. Trimming removed 4 bases from V and 8 bases from J; junction bases left unmatched: 8. CDR1 is MGHRA and CDR2 is YSYEKL in the germline V gene. The CDR3 runs to 15 residues. For the CDR3, the DNA is TGCGCCAGCAGCCGAGGGGGGACAGAGTATTCACCCCTCCACTTT. Translated, it gives CASSRGGTEYSPLHF.

The V and J genes are TRBV6-5 and TRBJ2-3, with D possibly TRBD2 on 5 matching bases. CDR1 and CDR2 (germline): MNHEY, SVGAGI. V gave up 5 bases and J gave up 5 bases, with 17 bases separating them. The CDR3 contains 15 residues. CDR3 amino acids: CASSTPLVSGDTQYF. CDR3 nucleotide sequence: TGTGCCAGCAGTACCCCGCTAGTAAGCGGAGATACGCAGTATTTT.

The DNA of the CDR3 is TGTGCCAGCAGCGTAGGCCAAGGGCTAGCGGGGGGGCGGGATGAGCAGTTCTTC. It codes for CASSVGQGLAGGRDEQFF. V and J are TRBV9 and TRBJ2-1; 12 nucleotides align to TRBD2. V shed 0 bases and J 8 bases; nucleotides not matched to a gene: 12. The CDR3 has 18 amino acids. In germline, CDR1 is SGDLS, CDR2 YYNGEE. Full variable domain (remainder filled in from reference TRBV9 and TRBJ2-1): DSGVTQTPKHLITATGQRVTLRCSPRSGDLSVYWYQQSLDQGLQFLIQYYNGEERAKGNILERFSAQQFPDLHSELNLSSLELGDSALYFCASSVGQGLAGGRDEQFFGPGTRLTVL.

The rearrangement links TRBV5-1 to TRBJ2-1, with 11 positions matching TRBD2. The length of the CDR3 is 17 residues. V shed 0 bases and J 3 bases; nucleotides not matched to a gene: 5. Germline values: CDR1 SGHRS, CDR2 YFSETQ. The CDR3 is CASSLVASGGFYNEQFF. CDR3 nucleotides: TGCGCCAGCAGCTTGGTTGCTAGCGGGGGGTTCTACAATGAGCAGTTCTTC.

V gene TRBV6-5 combines with J gene TRBJ2-5; 7 nucleotides align to TRBD1. This CDR3 is 14 amino acids long. Germline V lookup: CDR1 MNHEY, CDR2 SVGAGI. With V trimmed by 4 bases and J by 6 bases, 8 bases remained unmatched. Here the CDR3 DNA reads TGTGCCAGCAGTTCTTGGGACAGTAGACAGACCCAGTACTTC. Translating it yields CASSSWDSRQTQYF.

The chain couples TRBV4-1 to TRBJ1-1; D possibly corresponds to TRBD1 (5 bases). Trimming cost V 1 base and J 1 base, with 10 bases left between them. Per the germline V gene, CDR1 is MGHRA and CDR2 is YSYEKL. The CDR3 has 15 residues. The CDR3 loop is CASSQGWQGNTEAFF. The CDR3 bases are TGCGCCAGCAGCCAAGGTTGGCAGGGGAACACTGAAGCTTTCTTT.

The chain has TRBV19 and TRBJ1-1; weak D call: TRBD1 (5 bases). This CDR3 comprises 13 residues. Germline CDR1 and CDR2: LNHDA and SQIVND (reference sequence). The germline V and J ends were trimmed by 7 bases and 5 bases, with 14 bases remaining between them. The CDR3 DNA is TGTGCCAGTATCACCTCGGGGGAAACTGAAGCTTTCTTT. Encoded protein: CASITSGETEAFF.

The chain couples TRBV9 to TRBJ2-7; D remains unclear. The ends were cut back, 3 bases at V and 0 bases at J, with 7 bases in the middle. The CDR3 is 13 amino acids. Looked up from germline, CDR1 is SGDLS and CDR2 is YYNGEE. CDR3 coding DNA: TGTGCCAGCAGCGGAGAGAGCTCCTACGAGCAGTACTTC. Amino acids: CASSGESSYEQYF.

The gene calls are TRBV27 and TRBJ1-1, with TRBD1 as a possible D gene (5 bases). V was clipped by 6 bases and J by 1 base, with 12 bases between them. The CDR3 spans 14 residues. Per germline, CDR1 MNHEY and CDR2 SMNVEV (reference sequence). CDR3 DNA sequence: TGTGCCAGCAGGGGGACTGCGGGGAACACTGAAGCTTTCTTT. It specifies CASRGTAGNTEAFF.

The J gene is TRBJ2-1, the V gene TRBV9, with D unclear. V was clipped by 0 bases and J by 9 bases, with 13 bases between them. The CDR3 has 14 residues. Germline loops: CDR1 SGDLS, CDR2 YYNGEE. CDR3 in amino acids: CASSVAPTPSEQFF. CDR3 bases: TGTGCCAGCAGCGTAGCCCCTACCCCCTCTGAGCAGTTCTTC.

This clone was seen a single time. The CDR3 here is CASSPSPYNSPLHF. The CDR3, as DNA: TGTGCCAGCAGTCCGTCCCCCTATAATTCACCCCTCCACTTT. This chain uses TRBV2 with TRBJ1-6; D is unclear. Germline CDR1 SNHLY, CDR2 FYNNEI. Trimming removed 5 bases from V and 2 bases from J, with 7 bases in between. This CDR3 comprises 14 residues.